The rows below give T cell receptor beta chains drawn from one sample of a study of response to subunit inactivated influenza vaccine. In TCRdb, the RT-PCR reads were re-called with MiXCR into one record per CDR3 protein. The profile shows roughly 650,000 distinct CDR3 sequences, around 14% of them singletons. Here the sequenced sample was PBMCs from blood, taken approximately 13 days after vaccination. Receptors were obtained from a man aged 50 to 60 who received an inactivated influenza vaccine. The CDR3 runs from the conserved cysteine through the conserved F or W. A D gene is named only where the DNA matches it firmly. A clone size is listed for some rows: how often the clone was seen (once, few, many), or a class if it is expanded.

abundance: .
v_gene: TRBV20-1
j_gene: TRBJ2-4
d_gene: .
CDR3nt: TGCAGTGCTAGAGGTTCCGAGGGTTTGTACATTCAGTACTTC
CDR3aa: CSARGSEGLYIQYF

abundance: many
v_gene: TRBV7-2
j_gene: TRBJ2-7
d_gene: TRBD1
CDR3nt: TGTGCCAGCAGCTTAGAGTTAGGGACAGGCACCTACGAGCAGTACTTC
CDR3aa: CASSLELGTGTYEQYF

abundance: .
v_gene: TRBV2
j_gene: TRBJ2-2
d_gene: .
CDR3nt: TGTGCCAGCAGTGTGACACTGAACACCGGGGAGCTGTTTTTT
CDR3aa: CASSVTLNTGELFF

abundance: few
v_gene: TRBV29-1
j_gene: TRBJ2-2
d_gene: TRBD2
CDR3nt: TGCAGCGTTACCGGACTAGCGGGACTCGGGGAGCTGTTTTTT
CDR3aa: CSVTGLAGLGELFF

abundance: few
v_gene: TRBV10-3
j_gene: TRBJ1-5
d_gene: .
CDR3nt: TGTGCCATCAGTGACCCATTCGGCCCTTATAGCAATCAGCCCCAGCATTTT
CDR3aa: CAISDPFGPYSNQPQHF

abundance: many
v_gene: TRBV7-2
j_gene: TRBJ2-3
d_gene: TRBD2
CDR3nt: TGTGCCAGCAGCTTAAGATGGACTAGCGATAGCACAGATACGCAGTATTTT
CDR3aa: CASSLRWTSDSTDTQYF

abundance: few
v_gene: TRBV30
j_gene: TRBJ2-7
d_gene: TRBD1
CDR3nt: TGTGCCTGGAGTGTACAGGGGGCTATCCACGAGCAGTACTTC
CDR3aa: CAWSVQGAIHEQYF

abundance: .
v_gene: TRBV19
j_gene: TRBJ2-6
d_gene: .
CDR3nt: TGTGCCAGTAGTATTCAGGTCATACTCTCTGGGGCCAACGTCCTGACTTTC
CDR3aa: CASSIQVILSGANVLTF

abundance: .
v_gene: TRBV3-1
j_gene: TRBJ1-2
d_gene: .
CDR3nt: TGTGCCAGCAGCCGGGACGGCCTTTCCTATGGCTACACCTTC
CDR3aa: CASSRDGLSYGYTF

abundance: .
v_gene: TRBV11-2
j_gene: TRBJ2-3
d_gene: .
CDR3nt: TGTGCCAGCAGCTTCGTTGTAGCCCCCCGCACAGATACGCAGTATTTT
CDR3aa: CASSFVVAPRTDTQYF

abundance: few
v_gene: TRBV5-5
j_gene: TRBJ2-5
d_gene: .
CDR3nt: TGTGCCAGCGGGTCTCCAGGGATAGGAGAGACCCAGTACTTC
CDR3aa: CASGSPGIGETQYF

abundance: many
v_gene: TRBV5-1
j_gene: TRBJ1-4
d_gene: TRBD1
CDR3nt: TGCGCCAGCAGGGGGACAGGGGTTAACGAAAAACTGTTTTTT
CDR3aa: CASRGTGVNEKLFF

abundance: few
v_gene: TRBV10-3
j_gene: TRBJ2-5
d_gene: TRBD2
CDR3nt: TGTGCCATCAGAAATAGCGGGGGTAAAGAGACCCAGTACTTC
CDR3aa: CAIRNSGGKETQYF

abundance: few
v_gene: TRBV5-5
j_gene: TRBJ1-1
d_gene: .
CDR3nt: TGTGCCAGCAGCCGAGGGGGGGTTGGAATGAACACTGAAGCTTTCTTT
CDR3aa: CASSRGGVGMNTEAFF

abundance: few
v_gene: TRBV21-1
j_gene: TRBJ1-5
d_gene: .
CDR3nt: .
CDR3aa: CASSKGWAEGSQPQHF

abundance: .
v_gene: TRBV10-3
j_gene: TRBJ2-1
d_gene: .
CDR3nt: TGTGCCATCAATCCCAGTAGCTCCTACAATGAGCAGTTCTTC
CDR3aa: CAINPSSSYNEQFF

abundance: few
v_gene: TRBV28
j_gene: TRBJ1-2
d_gene: .
CDR3nt: TGTGCCAGCAGAGCCATTGGGCAGGGGAACTATGGCTACACCTTC
CDR3aa: CASRAIGQGNYGYTF

abundance: few
v_gene: TRBV5-5
j_gene: TRBJ2-2
d_gene: TRBD2
CDR3nt: TGTGCCAGCAGCCCGGGGGGGCCGGGGACCGGGGAGCTGTTTTTT
CDR3aa: CASSPGGPGTGELFF

abundance: .
v_gene: TRBV5-1
j_gene: TRBJ1-2
d_gene: .
CDR3nt: TGCGCCAGCAGCTTGTTCCCGGCGGACACTGATGGCTACACCTTC
CDR3aa: CASSLFPADTDGYTF

abundance: few
v_gene: TRBV13
j_gene: TRBJ2-6
d_gene: .
CDR3nt: TGTGCCAGCAGCCCCCCCCGGCCTCATGGGGGCTCTGGGGCCAACGTCCTGACTTTC
CDR3aa: CASSPPRPHGGSGANVLTF

abundance: .
v_gene: TRBV3-1
j_gene: TRBJ2-2
d_gene: .
CDR3nt: TGTGCCAGCAGCCAAGTGGCCCCCGGGGAGCTGTTTTTT
CDR3aa: CASSQVAPGELFF